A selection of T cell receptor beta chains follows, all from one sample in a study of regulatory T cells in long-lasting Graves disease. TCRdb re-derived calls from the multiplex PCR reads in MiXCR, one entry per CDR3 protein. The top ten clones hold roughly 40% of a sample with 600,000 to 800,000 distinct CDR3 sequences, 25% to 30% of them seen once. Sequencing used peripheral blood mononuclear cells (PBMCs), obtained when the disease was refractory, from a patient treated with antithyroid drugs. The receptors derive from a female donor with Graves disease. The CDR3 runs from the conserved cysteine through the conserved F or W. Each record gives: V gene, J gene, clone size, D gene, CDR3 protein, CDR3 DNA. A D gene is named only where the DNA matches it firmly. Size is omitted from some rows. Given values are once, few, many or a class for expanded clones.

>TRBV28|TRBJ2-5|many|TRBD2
CASITSGSGRETQYF
TGTGCCAGCATTACTAGCGGAAGCGGCAGAGAGACCCAGTACTTC
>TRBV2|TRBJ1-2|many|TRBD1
CASRLDRGYGYTF
TGTGCCAGCAGATTGGACAGGGGATACGGCTACACCTTC
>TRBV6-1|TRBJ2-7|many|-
CASRTPSYEQYF
TGTGCCAGCAGGACACCCTCCTACGAGCAGTACTTC
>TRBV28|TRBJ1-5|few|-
CASREGIEQPQHF
TGTGCCAGCAGGGAGGGAATCGAGCAGCCCCAGCATTTT
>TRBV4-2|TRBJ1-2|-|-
CASSQDYSSFGYTF
TGTGCCAGCAGCCAAGATTATAGCTCCTTCGGCTACACCTTC
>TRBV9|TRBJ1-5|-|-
CASSVGPSSNQPQHF
TGTGCCAGCAGCGTAGGTCCCAGTTCCAATCAGCCCCAGCATTTT
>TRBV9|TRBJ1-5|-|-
CASSSDVGVQPQHF
TGTGCCAGCAGTTCGGACGTTGGGGTTCAGCCCCAGCATTTT
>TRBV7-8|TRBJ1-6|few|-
CASSPTADNSPLHF
TGTGCCAGCAGCCCGACAGCTGATAATTCACCCCTCCACTTT
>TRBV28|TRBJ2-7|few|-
CASIQGRMRYEQYF
TGTGCCAGCATACAGGGTCGGATGCGCTACGAGCAGTACTTC
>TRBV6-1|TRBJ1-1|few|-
CASIGTANTEAFF
TGTGCCAGCATCGGGACGGCGAACACTGAAGCTTTCTTT
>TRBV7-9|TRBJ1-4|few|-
CASSLGRGLFF
TGTGCCAGCAGCTTGGGCAGGGGACTGTTTTTT
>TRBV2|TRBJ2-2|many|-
CASRRTPSGTGELFF
TGTGCCAGCAGACGGACCCCCTCGGGCACCGGGGAGCTGTTTTTT
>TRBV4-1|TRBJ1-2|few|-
CASSQDTGYGYTF
TGCGCCAGCAGCCAAGATACGGGTTATGGCTACACCTTC
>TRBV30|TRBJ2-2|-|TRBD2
CAWSVLSGRTNTGELFF
TGTGCCTGGAGTGTACTTAGCGGGAGAACCAACACCGGGGAGCTGTTTTTT
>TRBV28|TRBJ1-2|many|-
CASSYPPAGYGYTF
TGTGCCAGCAGTTACCCCCCCGCAGGGTATGGCTACACCTTC
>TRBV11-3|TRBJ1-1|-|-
CASSLGTRPTTEAFF
TGTGCCAGCAGCTTGGGTACGAGACCCACCACTGAAGCTTTCTTT
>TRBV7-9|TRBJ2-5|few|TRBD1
CASTSDRGQQETQYF
TGTGCCAGCACTTCGGACAGGGGGCAGCAAGAGACCCAGTACTTC
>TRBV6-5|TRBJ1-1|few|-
CASSYFGPNTEAFF
TGTGCCAGCAGTTACTTCGGCCCGAACACTGAAGCTTTCTTT
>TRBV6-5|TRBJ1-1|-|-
CASSYSGGGDEAFF
TGTGCCAGCAGTTACTCGGGGGGGGGGGATGAAGCTTTCTTT
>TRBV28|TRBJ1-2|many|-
CASSLSGLREHGYTF
TGTGCCAGCAGTTTATCCGGGTTAAGGGAGCATGGCTACACCTTC
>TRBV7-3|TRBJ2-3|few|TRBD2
CASSLNGELADTQYF
TGTGCCAGCAGCTTAAACGGCGAACTAGCGGATACGCAGTATTTT
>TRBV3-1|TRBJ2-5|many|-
CASSQRSGWETQYF
TGTGCCAGCAGCCAAAGGTCTGGGTGGGAGACCCAGTACTTC
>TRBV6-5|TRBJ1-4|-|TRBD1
CASSYTGTGARSEKLFF
TGTGCCAGCAGTTACACCGGGACAGGGGCACGTTCTGAAAAACTGTTTTTT
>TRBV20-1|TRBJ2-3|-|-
CSARDAIDTQYF
TGCAGTGCTAGAGACGCGATAGATACGCAGTATTTT
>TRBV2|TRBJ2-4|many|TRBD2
CASSGTSGSLAKNIQYF
TGTGCCAGCTCTGGGACTAGCGGGAGTCTAGCCAAAAACATTCAGTACTTC
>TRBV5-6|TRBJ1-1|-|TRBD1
CASSYMTGATEAFF
TGTGCCAGCAGCTACATGACAGGGGCCACTGAAGCTTTCTTT
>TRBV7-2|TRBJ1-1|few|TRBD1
CASSRLGQGARNTEAFF
TGTGCCAGCAGCCGCCTAGGACAGGGGGCGCGAAACACTGAAGCTTTCTTT
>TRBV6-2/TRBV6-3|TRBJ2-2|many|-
CASSYLGTGELFF
TGTGCCAGCAGTTACTTAGGAACCGGGGAGCTGTTTTTT
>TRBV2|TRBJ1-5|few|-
CASSDLSGIGNQPQHF
TGTGCCAGCAGTGACCTGTCTGGCATTGGAAATCAGCCCCAGCATTTT
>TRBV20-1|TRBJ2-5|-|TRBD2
CSARDGGGQETQYF
TGCAGTGCTAGAGATGGGGGGGGCCAAGAGACCCAGTACTTC
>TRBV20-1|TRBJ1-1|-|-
CSVEVGEAFF
TGCAGCGTTGAGGTGGGTGAAGCTTTCTTT
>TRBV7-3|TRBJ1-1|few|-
CASSQRRGFTEAFF
TGTGCCAGCAGCCAGAGGAGGGGGTTCACTGAAGCTTTCTTT
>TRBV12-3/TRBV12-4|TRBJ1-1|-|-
CASSRPGQGRTEAFF
TGTGCCAGCAGTAGGCCCGGGCAGGGAAGAACTGAAGCTTTCTTT
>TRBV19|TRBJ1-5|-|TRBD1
CASSIATGAQHF
TGTGCCAGTAGTATAGCTACAGGGGCCCAGCATTTT
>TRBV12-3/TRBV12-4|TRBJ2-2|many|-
CASSLVGGLTGELFF
TGTGCCAGCAGTTTGGTGGGAGGCTTGACCGGGGAGCTGTTTTTT
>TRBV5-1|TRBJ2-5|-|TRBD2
CASSIPGLAGQETQYF
TGCGCCAGCAGCATTCCGGGACTAGCGGGACAAGAGACCCAGTACTTC
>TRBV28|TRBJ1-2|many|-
CASIGLDYGYTF
TGTGCCAGCATCGGGCTAGACTATGGCTACACCTTC
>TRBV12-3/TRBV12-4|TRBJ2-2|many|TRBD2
CASSRLAGGVGTGELFF
TGTGCCAGCAGCCGACTAGCGGGAGGCGTGGGCACCGGGGAGCTGTTTTTT
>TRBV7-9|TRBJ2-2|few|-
CASSRGRQNTGELFF
TGTGCCAGCAGCCGTGGGCGGCAGAACACCGGGGAGCTGTTTTTT
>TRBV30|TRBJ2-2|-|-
CAWTPRVGRGTGELFF
TGTGCCTGGACCCCCAGGGTAGGGCGTGGGACCGGGGAGCTGTTTTTT
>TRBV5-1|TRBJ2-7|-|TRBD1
CASSLIQGAYEQYF
TGTGCCAGCAGTTTGATCCAGGGGGCTTACGAGCAGTACTTC
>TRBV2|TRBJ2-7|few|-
CASRVGHSDHEQYF
TGTGCCAGCAGGGTCGGACACTCGGACCACGAGCAGTACTTC
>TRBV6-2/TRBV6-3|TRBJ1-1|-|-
CASSYGVGWTEAFF
TGTGCCAGCAGTTACGGAGTGGGGTGGACTGAAGCTTTCTTT
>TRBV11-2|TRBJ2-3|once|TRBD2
CASSGRLAGWGTDTQYF
TGTGCCAGCAGCGGAAGACTAGCGGGTTGGGGCACAGATACGCAGTATTTT
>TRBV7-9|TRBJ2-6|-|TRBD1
CASGRQGSHVLSGANVLTF
TGTGCCAGCGGCAGACAGGGCTCCCATGTCCTCTCTGGGGCCAACGTCCTGACTTTC
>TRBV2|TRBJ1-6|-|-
CASRRGGSLHF
TGTGCCAGCAGGAGAGGGGGATCCCTCCACTTT
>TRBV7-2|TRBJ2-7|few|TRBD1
CASSLGGQSSYEQYF
TGTGCCAGCAGCTTAGGGGGACAGAGCTCCTACGAGCAGTACTTC
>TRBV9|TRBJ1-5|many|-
CASSVGGPNQPQHF
TGTGCCAGCAGCGTAGGCGGCCCTAATCAGCCCCAGCATTTT
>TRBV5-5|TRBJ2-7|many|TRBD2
CASSLYSGSSYEQYF
TGTGCCAGCAGCTTGTATAGCGGGAGCTCCTACGAGCAGTACTTC
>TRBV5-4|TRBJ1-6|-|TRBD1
CASRRTGAVYNSPLHF
TGTGCCAGCAGGCGGACAGGAGCTGTTTATAATTCACCCCTCCACTTT
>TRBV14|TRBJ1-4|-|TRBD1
CASSRSGTGGEKLFF
TGTGCCAGCAGCAGGTCCGGGACAGGGGGCGAAAAACTGTTTTTT
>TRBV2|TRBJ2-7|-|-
CASSGVRAGKQYF
TGTGCCAGCAGTGGGGTTAGGGCCGGCAAGCAGTACTTC
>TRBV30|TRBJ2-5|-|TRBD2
CAWSTISGSQYF
TGTGCCTGGAGTACCATTAGCGGGTCCCAGTACTTC
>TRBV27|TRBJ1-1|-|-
CASSSDFKFGYTEAFF
TGTGCCAGCAGTTCGGATTTCAAGTTTGGGTACACTGAAGCTTTCTTT